Shown below are 17 T cell receptor beta chains from a single sample sequenced in a study of spatial heterogeneity in lung cancer. TCRdb redid the calling of the 5' RACE reads with MiXCR, one entry per CDR3 protein. The top ten hold less than 15% of the sample, which has 40,000 to 50,000 distinct CDR3 sequences, 6.5% to 8% seen once. As to time point: sample taken at primary tumor resection. Whole RNA from tumor, nontumor lung or frozen PBMC was sequenced unsorted. This material consisted of PBMCs, taken at surgery. The receptor set was obtained from a female donor with early-stage non-small cell lung cancer.

At least ten counts were recorded for this clonotype. CDR3 region: CAWTGQLTDTQYF. CDR3 nucleotide sequence: TGTGCCTGGACTGGGCAGCTCACAGATACGCAGTATTTT. This chain uses TRBV30 with TRBJ2-3; D is undetermined. V was clipped by 4 bases and J by 2 bases, with 10 bases between them. The CDR3 has 13 amino acids. In germline, CDR1 is GTSNPN, CDR2 SVGIG (reference sequence). Looking up the rest from reference TRBV30 and TRBJ2-3 gives the full variable domain: SQTIHQWPATLVQPVGSPLSLECTVEGTSNPNLYWYRQAAGRGLQLLFYSVGIGQISSEVPQNLSASRPQDRQFILSSKKLLLSDSGFYLCAWTGQLTDTQYFGPGTRLTVL.

This clonotype appeared many times. The chain joins TRBV4-2 to TRBJ2-3; 9 positions agree with TRBD1. Losses at the gene ends were 0 bases for V and 4 bases for J; bases not matched to a gene: 8. The CDR3 contains 17 residues. Germline CDR1 LGHNA, CDR2 YNFKEQ. CDR3 bases: TGTGCCAGCAGCCAAGATGGGGGACAGGGCCGAGCAGATACGCAGTATTTT. Protein: CASSQDGGQGRADTQYF.

Many counts were recorded for this clonotype. This chain joins TRBV7-2 and TRBJ1-2; tentatively, D is TRBD1 (5 bases). The CDR3 spans 14 residues. In germline, CDR1 is SGHTA, CDR2 FQGNSA. The ends were cut back, 5 bases at V and 4 bases at J, with 14 bases in the middle. The CDR3 region has the DNA TGTGCCAGCAGCCCGGGGGGACTCTTCTATGGCTACACCTTC. Translating gives CASSPGGLFYGYTF.

V gene TRBV7-2 combines with J gene TRBJ1-1; no clear D gene. The germline gives CDR1 SGHTA, CDR2 FQGNSA. Trimming cost V 5 bases and J 5 bases, with 12 bases left between them. This CDR3 is 13 amino acids long. CDR3 residues: CASSPAPPTEAFF. The CDR3 nucleotides are TGTGCCAGCAGCCCAGCCCCGCCTACTGAAGCTTTCTTT. The full variable domain, completed using reference TRBV7-2 and TRBJ1-1, is GAGVSQSPSNKVTEKGKDVELRCDPISGHTALYWYRQSLGQGLEFLIYFQGNSAPDKSGLPSDRFSAERTGGSVSTLTIQRTQQEDSAVYLCASSPAPPTEAFFGQGTRLTVV.

This clonotype was counted ten times or more. The chain has TRBV6-2 or TRBV6-3 and TRBJ2-5, with TRBD2 identical over 7 bases. CDR1 is MNHEY and CDR2 is SVGEGT in the germline V gene. The CDR3 is 18 residues long. Trimming removed 0 bases from V and 5 bases from J; junction bases left unmatched: 15. Here the CDR3 reads CASSYSIGDGTIQETQYF. The CDR3 nucleotides read TGTGCCAGCAGTTACTCTATTGGCGACGGGACTATTCAGGAGACCCAGTACTTC.

V and J are TRBV5-5 and TRBJ2-3, with D perhaps being TRBD1 or TRBD2 (5 bases each). The V end lost 5 bases, the J end lost 0 bases, and 16 bases lay between the germline ends. This CDR3 is 16 amino acids long. Germline V lookup: CDR1 SGHKS, CDR2 YYEKEE (reference sequence). CDR3 DNA sequence: TGTGCCAGCAGTTTCGACCCGGGACCTAGCACAGATACGCAGTATTTT. This gives the protein CASSFDPGPSTDTQYF.

This clonotype was detected a few times. This chain uses TRBV6-1 with TRBJ2-7; 13 positions agree with TRBD2. Germline CDR1 and CDR2: MNHNS and SASEGT. CDR3 length: 15 amino acids. The ends lost 4 bases at V and 6 bases at J; junction bases unmatched: 6. The DNA for the CDR3 is TGTGCCAGCAGTGGGACTAGCGGGGGTGTAGGCGAGCAGTACTTC. It translates to CASSGTSGGVGEQYF.

A few counts support this clonotype. This sequence joins TRBV7-2 and TRBJ2-1; TRBD2 aligns across 11 bases. V gave up 5 bases and J gave up 10 bases; unmatched junction bases: 4. From germline, CDR1 is SGHTA and CDR2 FQGNSA. This CDR3 contains 13 residues. The CDR3 coding sequence is TGTGCCAGCAGCCTACTAGCGGGGGTAGAGCAGTTCTTC. It translates to CASSLLAGVEQFF.

This clonotype occurred many times. J is TRBJ1-5 and V is TRBV21-1. TRBV21-1 is noted as a pseudogene. This CDR3 has 18 amino acids. The CDR3 sequence: CASSKAFGGGDSNQPQHF. The DNA of the CDR3 is TGTGCCAGCAGCAAAGCGTTCGGGGGGGGCGATAGCAATCAGCCCCAGCATTTT.

The table lists this clonotype with many counts. The chain carries TRBV19 and TRBJ2-1; 7 positions match TRBD1. Germline V lookup: CDR1 LNHDA, CDR2 SQIVND (reference sequence). The V gene end was trimmed by 6 bases and the J gene end by 6 bases; junction bases not matched to a gene: 5. This CDR3 is 13 amino acids long. CDR3 sequence reads: CASSRQGPNEQFF. The CDR3 nucleotides read TGTGCCAGTAGCCGACAGGGACCCAATGAGCAGTTCTTC.

This clonotype was counted a few times. This chain links TRBV12-3 or TRBV12-4 with TRBJ1-1; D may be TRBD1 (5 bases). V gave up 3 bases and J gave up 4 bases, with 12 bases separating them. This CDR3 is built from 14 residues. DNA for the CDR3: TGTGCCAGCAGTTTGGCGGGACGAGTCACTGAAGCTTTCTTT. Translation gives CASSLAGRVTEAFF.

This clonotype was found many times. The V and J genes are TRBV20-1 and TRBJ2-7; TRBD1 agrees at 8 bases. This CDR3 has 14 residues. Germline CDR1 DFQATT, CDR2 SNEGSKA (reference sequence). V was pared by 6 bases and J by 3 bases, with 10 bases of the junction left unmatched. The DNA of the CDR3 is TGCAGTGCCAAGACAGGGGTTGTAGACTACGAGCAGTACTTC. It specifies CSAKTGVVDYEQYF.

Ten or more counts support this clonotype. The V and J genes are TRBV12-3 or TRBV12-4 and TRBJ2-2; possibly TRBD2 for D (7 bases). This CDR3 is built from 16 residues. V shed 5 bases and J shed 4 bases, with 17 bases lying between them. The DNA of the CDR3 is TGTGCCAGCAGTCGGAGGGGGGGGCGAATCACCGGGGAGCTGTTTTTT. It specifies CASSRRGGRITGELFF.

This clonotype was observed at least ten times. V gene TRBV7-2 combines with J gene TRBJ2-6, with TRBD1 as a possible D gene (6 bases). The CDR3 is 17 amino acids. Trimming removed 4 bases from V and 0 bases from J, with 13 bases in between. Germline-derived CDR1 and CDR2 are SGHTA and FQGNSA. CDR3 DNA sequence: TGTGCCAGCAGCTCGCCAACAGGGAGCTCTGGGGCCAACGTCCTGACTTTC. The encoded protein is CASSSPTGSSGANVLTF.

V is TRBV10-3 and J is TRBJ2-7, with D perhaps TRBD2 (5 bases). The V gene lost 3 bases and the J gene lost 6 bases, with 15 bases spanning the gap. Germline CDR1 is ENHRY and CDR2 is SYGVKD. This CDR3 spans 14 amino acids. The CDR3 DNA reads TGTGCCATCAGTGACCCAACGAGGGAACTCGAGCAGTACTTC. Translated, it gives CAISDPTRELEQYF.

This clonotype was seen repeatedly, ten times or more. The chain combines TRBV7-2 with TRBJ2-3, with D possibly being TRBD1 (6 bases). Germline V CDR1 and CDR2: SGHTA, FQGNSA. The CDR3 is 13 residues long. V was shortened by 5 bases and J by 6 bases, with 12 bases between the two germline ends. The CDR3 DNA follows: TGTGCCAGCAGCCAGAACCAGGGGGATACGCAGTATTTT. Encoded protein: CASSQNQGDTQYF. The full variable domain, rest sourced from reference TRBV7-2 and TRBJ2-3, is GAGVSQSPSNKVTEKGKDVELRCDPISGHTALYWYRQSLGQGLEFLIYFQGNSAPDKSGLPSDRFSAERTGGSVSTLTIQRTQQEDSAVYLCASSQNQGDTQYFGPGTRLTVL.

There are a few counts of this clonotype. The chain joins TRBV6-6 to TRBJ2-5, with D unclear. The germline CDR1 and CDR2 sequences are MNHNY and SVGAGI (reference sequence). The V end lost 2 bases, the J end lost 0 bases, and 16 bases lay between the germline ends. CDR3 length: 17 amino acids. CDR3 DNA: TGTGCCAGCAGTTACGTCGCGGCAGTGAAGTACCAAGAGACCCAGTACTTC. This codes for CASSYVAAVKYQETQYF.